This T cell receptor (beta chain) was recovered during a study of cytomegalovirus exposure and HLA in healthy donors. Study information: Within an early data release were tens of millions of unique TCRs drawn from HLA-typed donors.

After removal of 7 bases from V and 5 bases from J, the junction contained 5 bases not matched to a gene. Germline assignment: CDR1 SNHLY and CDR2 FYNNEI. The CDR3 runs 13 residues. This clone was seen once. The target antigen is unknown. With 60 Vbeta and 13 Jbeta primers, the PCR was carried out. Sequencing used immunoSEQ multiplex PCR; TCRdb keeps in-frame clones, though not all of them. The data contain approximately 100,000 clones, nearly 80% of them singletons. Study-wide results and limits: The study designated 150 or so TCR beta chains cytomegalovirus-associated. Looking again later, the authors saw that most CMV-associated TCR beta chains seemed HLA-restricted.

This sequence was found in a woman between 35 and 50 years old in good health and CMV-seropositive. The J gene is TRBJ1-1, the V gene TRBV2; 9 bases are shared with TRBD1. The source material was PBMCs. The CDR3 DNA is TGTGCCAGCATCGGGACAGGGTTGACTGAAGCTTTCTTT. Encoded protein: CASIGTGLTEAFF.